This entry lists 14 T cell receptor beta chains sequenced from one sample in a study of Ad26.COV2.S vaccination and SARS-CoV-2 variants (dated by TCRdb to the early 2020s). The sample's treatment or condition label, in plain terms: about 20 received Ad26.COV2.S at low or high dose, single or two shots; roughly 5 received placebo; per-sample allocation not given. For vaccine and placebo recipients, repertoires were sequenced using samples collected on day 63 after the first injection. The library came from the immunoSEQ multiplex PCR assay. Entries here come from immuneACCESS through TCRdb and include only in-frame sequences with V and J called. Some clones fail to appear in such tables; in the studies checked, an unresolved V gene covers under half of the shortfall, and the cause of the remainder is unknown. Present in this sample are hundreds of thousands of clones, roughly 90% of which were seen just once. The ten biggest clones cover 5.5% to 7% of the sample.

Sequenced material: peripheral blood, taken in a trial of Ad26.COV2.S vaccine versus placebo. The source of these receptors is a person aged 18-65 years who received the Ad26.COV2.S COVID-19 vaccine or a placebo.

For the CDR3, the DNA is TGTGCCAGCAGCTCAGGGGGGGTTGGCGAGCAGTACTTC. Translating it yields CASSSGGVGEQYF. This rearrangement joins TRBV7-2 to TRBJ2-7; D assignment may be TRBD1 or TRBD2 (7 bases each). The ends were cut back, 4 bases at V and 6 bases at J, with 13 bases in the middle. This CDR3 has 13 residues. Per the germline V gene, CDR1 is SGHTA and CDR2 is FQGNSA.

This rearrangement joins TRBV5-8 to TRBJ1-4; 8 nucleotides align to TRBD1. The CDR3 is 14 amino acids. V lost 5 bases and J lost 8; bases outside the gene matches: 8. In germline, CDR1 is SGHTS, CDR2 YDEGEE. The DNA of the CDR3 is TGTGCCAGCAGGACGACAGGGGACGCGGAAAAACTGTTTTTT. Protein sequence: CASRTTGDAEKLFF.

This clone came up a few times. The CDR3 is CSASHSYGYTF. In DNA, the CDR3 is TGCAGTGCTAGCCACAGTTATGGCTACACCTTC. The chain has TRBV20-1 and TRBJ1-2; D is undetermined. Germline V gives CDR1 DFQATT, CDR2 SNEGSKA (reference sequence). This CDR3 is 11 amino acids long. V was cut by 3 bases and J by 5 bases, with 7 bases left in between.

This clone showed up just once. The rearrangement links TRBV29-1 to TRBJ1-4; D perhaps matches TRBD1 (6 bases). V was trimmed by 2 bases and J by 7 bases, leaving 8 bases between them. Germline-derived CDR1 and CDR2 are SQVTM and ANQGSEA. The CDR3 has 12 amino acids. In DNA form, the CDR3 reads TGCAGCGTTGAACCGACAGGTGAAAAACTGTTTTTT. Encoded protein: CSVEPTGEKLFF.

This chain links TRBV7-8 with TRBJ1-5; no reliable D call. V lost 11 bases, J lost 4 bases, and 15 bases lay in between. The CDR3 has 13 residues. Per germline, CDR1 SGHVS and CDR2 FQNEAQ. The chain's CDR3 is CADGRDRNQPQHF. CDR3 in DNA: TGTGCCGACGGGAGGGATCGAAATCAGCCCCAGCATTTT.

In nucleotides, the CDR3 is TGCAGCGTCACAACAGGGGGCAGGGATCAGCCCCAGCATTTT. Translation gives CSVTTGGRDQPQHF. The chain links TRBV29-1 to TRBJ1-5; 9 bases map to TRBD1. Looked up from germline, CDR1 is SQVTM and CDR2 is ANQGSEA. V dropped 6 bases and J dropped 5; count of bases not matched to a gene: 8. The CDR3 contains 14 residues.

V gene TRBV7-9 combines with J gene TRBJ1-5; D call uncertain. The CDR3 totals 13 residues. Germline loops: CDR1 SEHNR, CDR2 FQNEAQ (reference sequence). V lost 4 bases, J lost 7 bases, and 11 bases lay in between. CDR3 region: CASSWREYQPQHF. CDR3 DNA: TGTGCCAGCAGCTGGCGGGAGTACCAGCCCCAGCATTTT. The entire variable domain, with the rest obtained from reference TRBV7-9 and TRBJ1-5, is as follows: DTGVSQNPRHKITKRGQNVTFRCDPISEHNRLYWYRQTLGQGPEFLTYFQNEAQLEKSRLLSDRFSAERPKGSFSTLEIQRTEQGDSAMYLCASSWREYQPQHFGDGTRLSIL.

The chain links TRBV3-1 (or the pseudogene TRBV3-2) to TRBJ2-7; the D gene is possibly TRBD1 (7 bases). The CDR3 sequence is 15 residues long. V lost 2 bases and J 7 bases, leaving 18 bases between the germline ends. Germline V gene data show CDR1 as LGHDT and CDR2 as YNNKEL (reference sequence). CDR3 sequence: CASSQSPSPGGEQYF. CDR3 bases: TGTGCCAGCAGCCAATCGCCCTCGCCAGGGGGGGAGCAGTACTTC.

This clone was observed once. The chain joins TRBV5-6 to TRBJ1-1, with 9 bases identical to TRBD1. Germline loops: CDR1 SGHDT, CDR2 YYEEEE. This CDR3 comprises 13 residues. With 2 bases clipped from V and 9 bases from J, the junction kept 5 bases outside the gene matches. CDR3 region: CASSFRTGAKAFF. CDR3 nucleotide sequence: TGTGCCAGCAGCTTCCGGACAGGGGCAAAAGCTTTCTTT.

The DNA of the CDR3 is TGTGCCACCAGTGGGGGCGGGGGGGCCTACAATGAGCAGTTCTTC. Translation: CATSGGGGAYNEQFF. The J gene is TRBJ2-1, the V gene TRBV24-1, with 9 bases lining up with TRBD2. Unmatched junction bases numbered 3, after V lost 5 bases and J lost 2 bases. The germline V gene has CDR1 KGHDR and CDR2 SFDVKD. The CDR3 runs to 15 residues.

This chain connects TRBV7-6 to TRBJ2-7; 8 positions match TRBD1. The CDR3 has 16 residues. J lost 4 bases, V lost 5 bases, and 13 bases had no gene match. Germline V gene data show CDR1 as SGHVS and CDR2 as FNYEAQ. As DNA, the CDR3 is TGTGCCAGCAGCCCAGCGACCGGGACAGGAGCGTACGAGCAGTACTTC. Translated: CASSPATGTGAYEQYF.

The chain employs TRBV4-3 and TRBJ2-7, with D possibly being TRBD2 (6 bases). The CDR3 totals 17 residues. V was clipped by 0 bases and J by 1 base, with 16 bases between them. Germline CDR1 is LGHNA and CDR2 is YSLEER. This chain's CDR3 is CASSQDPPGLTSYEQYF. DNA for the CDR3: TGCGCCAGCAGCCAAGATCCACCGGGACTGACGTCCTACGAGCAGTACTTC.

This sequence joins TRBV27 and TRBJ1-1; 10 nucleotides agree with TRBD1. Per the germline V gene, CDR1 is MNHEY and CDR2 is SMNVEV (reference sequence). V lost 2 bases and J lost 1; bases outside the gene matches: 10. The CDR3 extends over 18 amino acids. CDR3 residues: CASSLRVPGQGPNTEAFF. The CDR3 nucleotides read TGTGCCAGCAGTTTACGGGTCCCGGGACAGGGGCCGAACACTGAAGCTTTCTTT.

The rearrangement uses TRBV27 and TRBJ1-5, with D perhaps matching TRBD1 (5 bases). Trimming took 2 bases from V and 4 from J, leaving 9 bases between them. This CDR3 region has 14 residues. Germline values: CDR1 MNHEY, CDR2 SMNVEV (reference sequence). The CDR3 is CASSLGADNQPQHF. CDR3 nucleotides: TGTGCCAGCAGTTTAGGGGCGGATAATCAGCCCCAGCATTTT.